This TCR beta chain emerged from a study of shared clonotypes between healthy human individuals. General study results and limits: The researchers took only blood, and tissue repertoires probably look different.

How the authors handled the data: In the immunoSEQ data, sequences were junction-only and lacked quality scores, so filtering differed. Profiled with immunoSEQ multiplex PCR; TCRdb holds only in-frame clones, not every one. That table furnishes V, J and clone size, whereas the DNA furnished D and trimming. The sample has about 1,500,000 clones; roughly 96% are singletons. On this clone: Its cognate antigen is unknown.

Germline-derived CDR1 and CDR2 are SEHNR and FQNEAQ (reference sequence). The V gene lost 2 bases and the J gene lost 3 bases, with 8 bases spanning the gap. The CDR3 sequence is 13 residues long. Sequenced material: naive CD4+ T cells sorted from blood. Subset of the sample: CD45RA+ positively selected. The clonotype was recovered from a man younger than 40 in good health. The V gene is TRBV7-9, the J gene TRBJ2-7; possible D gene TRBD2, 5 bases. CDR3 coding DNA: TGTGCCAGCAGCTTATTCGGGGACTACGAGCAGTACTTC. Amino acids: CASSLFGDYEQYF.